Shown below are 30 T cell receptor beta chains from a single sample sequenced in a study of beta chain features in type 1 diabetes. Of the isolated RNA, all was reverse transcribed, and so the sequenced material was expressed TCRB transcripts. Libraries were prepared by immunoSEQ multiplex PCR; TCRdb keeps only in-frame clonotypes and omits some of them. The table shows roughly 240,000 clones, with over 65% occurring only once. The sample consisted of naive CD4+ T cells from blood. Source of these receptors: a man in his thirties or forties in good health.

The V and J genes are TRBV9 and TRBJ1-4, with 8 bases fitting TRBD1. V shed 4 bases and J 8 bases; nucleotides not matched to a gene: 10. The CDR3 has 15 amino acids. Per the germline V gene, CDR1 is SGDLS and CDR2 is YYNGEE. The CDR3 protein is CASSSSDRVFEKLFF. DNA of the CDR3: TGTGCCAGCAGCTCCTCGGACAGGGTGTTCGAAAAACTGTTTTTT.

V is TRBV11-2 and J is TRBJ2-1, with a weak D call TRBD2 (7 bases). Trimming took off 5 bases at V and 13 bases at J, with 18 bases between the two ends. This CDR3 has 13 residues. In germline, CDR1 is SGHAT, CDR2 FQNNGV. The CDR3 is CASSPRGGDTQFF. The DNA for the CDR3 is TGTGCCAGCAGCCCTCGAGGGGGGGACACACAGTTCTTC.

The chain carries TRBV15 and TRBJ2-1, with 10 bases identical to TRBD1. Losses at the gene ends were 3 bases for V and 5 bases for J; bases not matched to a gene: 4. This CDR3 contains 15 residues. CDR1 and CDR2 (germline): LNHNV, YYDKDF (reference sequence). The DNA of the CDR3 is TGTGCCACCAGCAGGGGGACAGGGGTGGACAATGAGCAGTTCTTC. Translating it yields CATSRGTGVDNEQFF.

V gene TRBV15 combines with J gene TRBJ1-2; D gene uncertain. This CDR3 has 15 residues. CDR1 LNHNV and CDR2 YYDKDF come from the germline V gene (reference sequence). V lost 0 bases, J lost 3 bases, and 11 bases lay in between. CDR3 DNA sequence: TGTGCCACCAGCAGAGATCGGGAGCGCTACTATGGCTACACCTTC. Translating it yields CATSRDRERYYGYTF.

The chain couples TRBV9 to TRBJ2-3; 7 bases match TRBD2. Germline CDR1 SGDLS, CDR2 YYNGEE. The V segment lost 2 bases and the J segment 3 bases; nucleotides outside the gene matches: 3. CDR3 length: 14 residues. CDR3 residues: CASSVGLLTDTQYF. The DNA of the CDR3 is TGTGCCAGCAGCGTGGGACTACTTACAGATACGCAGTATTTT.

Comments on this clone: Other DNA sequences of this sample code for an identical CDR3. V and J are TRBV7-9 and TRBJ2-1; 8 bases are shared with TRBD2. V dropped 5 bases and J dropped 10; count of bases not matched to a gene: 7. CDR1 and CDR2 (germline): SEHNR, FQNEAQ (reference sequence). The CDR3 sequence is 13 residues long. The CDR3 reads CASSARLAPEQFF. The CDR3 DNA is TGTGCCAGCAGCGCCCGACTAGCGCCCGAGCAGTTCTTC.

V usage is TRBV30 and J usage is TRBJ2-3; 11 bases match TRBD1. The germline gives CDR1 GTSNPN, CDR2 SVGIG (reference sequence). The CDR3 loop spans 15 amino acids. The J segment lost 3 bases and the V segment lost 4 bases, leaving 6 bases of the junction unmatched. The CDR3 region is CAWTRTGGRTDTQYF. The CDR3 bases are TGTGCCTGGACCCGGACAGGGGGCCGGACAGATACGCAGTATTTT.

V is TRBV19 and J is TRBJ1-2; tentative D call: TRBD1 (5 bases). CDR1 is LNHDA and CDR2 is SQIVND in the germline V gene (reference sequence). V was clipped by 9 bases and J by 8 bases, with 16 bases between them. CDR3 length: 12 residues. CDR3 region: CASWSRAGGYTF. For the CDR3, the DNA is TGTGCCAGCTGGTCCCGCGCAGGGGGCTACACCTTC.

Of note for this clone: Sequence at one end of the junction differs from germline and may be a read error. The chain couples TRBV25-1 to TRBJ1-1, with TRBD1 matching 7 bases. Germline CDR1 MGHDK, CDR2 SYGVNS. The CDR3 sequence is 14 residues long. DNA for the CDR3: TGTGCCAGCAGTGCCGACAGGGTGAACGCTGAAGCTTTCTTT. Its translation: CASSADRVNAEAFF.

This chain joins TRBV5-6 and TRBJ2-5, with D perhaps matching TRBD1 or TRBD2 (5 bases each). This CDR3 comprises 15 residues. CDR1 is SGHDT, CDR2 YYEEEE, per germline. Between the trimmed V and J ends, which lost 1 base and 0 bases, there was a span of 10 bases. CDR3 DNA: TGTGCCAGCAGCTTGATGGGACGGAACCAAGAGACCCAGTACTTC. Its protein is CASSLMGRNQETQYF.

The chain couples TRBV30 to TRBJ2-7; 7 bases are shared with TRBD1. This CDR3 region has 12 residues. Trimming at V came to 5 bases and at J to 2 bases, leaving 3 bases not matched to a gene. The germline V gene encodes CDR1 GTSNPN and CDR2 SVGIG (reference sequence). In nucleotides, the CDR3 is TGTGCCTGGGACAGGGCGGCCTACGAGCAGTACTTC. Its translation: CAWDRAAYEQYF.

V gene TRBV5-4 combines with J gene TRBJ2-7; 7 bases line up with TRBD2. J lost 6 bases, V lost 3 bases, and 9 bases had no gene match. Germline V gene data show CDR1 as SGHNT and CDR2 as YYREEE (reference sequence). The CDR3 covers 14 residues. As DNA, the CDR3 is TGTGCCAGCAGCTCCCCCTTCCGCGGGGGCGAGCAGTACTTC. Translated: CASSSPFRGGEQYF.

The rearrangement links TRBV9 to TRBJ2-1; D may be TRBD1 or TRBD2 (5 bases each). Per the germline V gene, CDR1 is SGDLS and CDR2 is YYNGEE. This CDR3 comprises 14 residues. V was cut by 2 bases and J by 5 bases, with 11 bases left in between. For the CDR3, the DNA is TGTGCCAGCAGCGTCGGGACCCTGAACAATGAGCAGTTCTTC. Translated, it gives CASSVGTLNNEQFF.

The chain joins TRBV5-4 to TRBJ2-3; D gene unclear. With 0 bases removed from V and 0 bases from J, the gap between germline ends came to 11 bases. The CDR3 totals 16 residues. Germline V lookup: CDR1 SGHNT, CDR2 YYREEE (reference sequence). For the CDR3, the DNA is TGTGCCAGCAGCTTGGATGTAGGGAAAAGCACAGATACGCAGTATTTT. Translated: CASSLDVGKSTDTQYF.

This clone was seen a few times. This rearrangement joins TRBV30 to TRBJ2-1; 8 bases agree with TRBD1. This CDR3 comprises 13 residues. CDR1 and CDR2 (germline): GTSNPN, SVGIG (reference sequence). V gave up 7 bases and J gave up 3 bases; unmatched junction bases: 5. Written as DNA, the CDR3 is TGTGCCTCCCGACAGGGGATCTACAATGAGCAGTTCTTC. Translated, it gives CASRQGIYNEQFF.

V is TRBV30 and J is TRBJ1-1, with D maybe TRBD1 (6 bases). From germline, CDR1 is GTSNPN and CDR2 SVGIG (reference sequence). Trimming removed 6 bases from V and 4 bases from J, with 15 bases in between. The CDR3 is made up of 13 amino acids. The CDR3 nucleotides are TGTGCCTGCAACAGGGTCCGGGGCACTGAAGCTTTCTTT. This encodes CACNRVRGTEAFF.

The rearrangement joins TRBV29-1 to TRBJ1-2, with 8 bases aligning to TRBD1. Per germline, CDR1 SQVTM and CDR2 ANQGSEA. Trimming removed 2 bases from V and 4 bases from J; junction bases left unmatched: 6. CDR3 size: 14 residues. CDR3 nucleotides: TGCAGCGTTGAAAAGGCAGGGGGCGTCTATGGCTACACCTTC. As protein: CSVEKAGGVYGYTF.

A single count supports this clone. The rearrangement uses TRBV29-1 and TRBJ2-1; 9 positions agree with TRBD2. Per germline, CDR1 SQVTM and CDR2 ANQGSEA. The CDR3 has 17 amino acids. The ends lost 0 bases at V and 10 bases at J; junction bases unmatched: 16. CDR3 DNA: TGCAGCGTTGAAGATCCCCACTTAGCGGGGGCACGCCGCGAGCAGTTCTTC. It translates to CSVEDPHLAGARREQFF.

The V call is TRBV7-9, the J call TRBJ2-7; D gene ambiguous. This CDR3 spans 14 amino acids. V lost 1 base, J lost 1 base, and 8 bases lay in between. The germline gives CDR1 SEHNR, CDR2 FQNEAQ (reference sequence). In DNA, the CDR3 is TGTGCCAGCAGCTTAGGACAAGTATCCTACGAGCAGTACTTC. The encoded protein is CASSLGQVSYEQYF.

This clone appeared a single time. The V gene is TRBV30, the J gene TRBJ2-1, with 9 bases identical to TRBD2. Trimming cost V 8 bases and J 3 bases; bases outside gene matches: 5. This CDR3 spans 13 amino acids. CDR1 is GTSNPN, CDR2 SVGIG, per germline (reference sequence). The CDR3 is CATSGPFYNEQFF. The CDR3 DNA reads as TGTGCCACTAGCGGGCCATTCTACAATGAGCAGTTCTTC.

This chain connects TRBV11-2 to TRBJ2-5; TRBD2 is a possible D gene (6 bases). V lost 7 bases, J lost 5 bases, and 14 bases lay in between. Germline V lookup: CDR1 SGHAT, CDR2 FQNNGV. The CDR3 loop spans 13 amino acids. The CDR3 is CASTTRRAETQYF. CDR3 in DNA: TGTGCCAGCACTACGAGGAGGGCCGAGACCCAGTACTTC.

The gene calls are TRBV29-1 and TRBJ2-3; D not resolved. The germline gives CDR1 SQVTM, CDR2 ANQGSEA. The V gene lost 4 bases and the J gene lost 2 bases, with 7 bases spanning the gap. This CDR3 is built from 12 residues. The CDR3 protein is CSVVEDTDTQYF. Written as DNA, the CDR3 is TGCAGCGTTGTCGAGGACACAGATACGCAGTATTTT.

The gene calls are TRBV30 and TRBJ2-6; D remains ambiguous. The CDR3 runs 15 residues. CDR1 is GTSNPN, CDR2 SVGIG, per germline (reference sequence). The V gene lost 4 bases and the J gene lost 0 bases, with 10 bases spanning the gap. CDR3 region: CAWTTGLSGANVLTF. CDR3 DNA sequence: TGTGCCTGGACCACGGGTCTCTCTGGGGCCAACGTCCTGACTTTC.

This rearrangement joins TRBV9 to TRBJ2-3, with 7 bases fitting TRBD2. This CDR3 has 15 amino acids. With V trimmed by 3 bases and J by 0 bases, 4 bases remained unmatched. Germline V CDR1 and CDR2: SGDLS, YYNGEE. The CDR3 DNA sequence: TGTGCCAGCAGCGGCCCGGGACTAAGCACAGATACGCAGTATTTT. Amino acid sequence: CASSGPGLSTDTQYF.

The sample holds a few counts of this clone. The CDR3 loop is CSVGGDEQFF. CDR3 bases: TGCAGCGTTGGGGGGGATGAGCAGTTCTTC. The chain uses TRBV29-1 and TRBJ2-1; TRBD2 is a possible D gene (6 bases). CDR3 size: 10 residues. CDR1 and CDR2 from the germline V gene are SQVTM and ANQGSEA. The ends were cut back, 4 bases at V and 8 bases at J, with 6 bases in the middle.

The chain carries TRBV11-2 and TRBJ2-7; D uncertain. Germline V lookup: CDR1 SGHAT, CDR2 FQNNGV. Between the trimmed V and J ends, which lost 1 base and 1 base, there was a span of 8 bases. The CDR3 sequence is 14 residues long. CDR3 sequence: CASSLADGSYEQYF. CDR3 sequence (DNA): TGTGCCAGCAGCTTAGCCGACGGTTCCTACGAGCAGTACTTC.

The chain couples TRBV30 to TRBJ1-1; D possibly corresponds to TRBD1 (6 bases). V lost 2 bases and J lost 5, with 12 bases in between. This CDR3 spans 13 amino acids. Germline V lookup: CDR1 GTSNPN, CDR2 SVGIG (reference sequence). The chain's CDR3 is CAWSQEQGTEAFF. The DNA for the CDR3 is TGTGCCTGGAGTCAAGAACAGGGTACTGAAGCTTTCTTT. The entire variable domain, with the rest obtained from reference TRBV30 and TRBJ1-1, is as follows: SQTIHQWPATLVQPVGSPLSLECTVEGTSNPNLYWYRQAAGRGLQLLFYSVGIGQISSEVPQNLSASRPQDRQFILSSKKLLLSDSGFYLCAWSQEQGTEAFFGQGTRLTVV.

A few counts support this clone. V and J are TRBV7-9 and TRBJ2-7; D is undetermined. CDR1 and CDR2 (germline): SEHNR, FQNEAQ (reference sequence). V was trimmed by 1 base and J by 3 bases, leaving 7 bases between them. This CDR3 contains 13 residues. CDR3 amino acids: CASSLVGNYEQYF. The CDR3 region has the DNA TGTGCCAGCAGCTTAGTTGGCAACTACGAGCAGTACTTC.

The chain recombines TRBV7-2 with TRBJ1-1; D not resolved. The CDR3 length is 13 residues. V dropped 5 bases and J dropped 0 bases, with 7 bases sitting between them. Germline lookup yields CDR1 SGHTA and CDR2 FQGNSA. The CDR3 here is CASSKMVNTEAFF. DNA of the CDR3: TGTGCCAGCAGCAAAATGGTGAACACTGAAGCTTTCTTT.

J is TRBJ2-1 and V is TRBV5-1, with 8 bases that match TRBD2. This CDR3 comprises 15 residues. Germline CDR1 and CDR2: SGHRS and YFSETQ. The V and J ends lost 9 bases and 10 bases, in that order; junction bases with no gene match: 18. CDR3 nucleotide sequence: TGCGCCACCAGTTATGTGGCTAGCGGGCGATGGGAGCAGTTCTTC. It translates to CATSYVASGRWEQFF.